A single sample gave rise to the 3 T cell receptor beta chains below, sequenced in a study of T cell changes during pregnancy in multiple sclerosis. Produced via immunoSEQ multiplex PCR; TCRdb's table is partial and in-frame only. Of roughly 93,000 clones in the sample, around 93% were seen once. The sequences come from peripheral blood, collected in the first trimester of pregnancy. The source is a female donor in good health, enrolled as a control in a pregnancy study.

The V call is TRBV11-2, the J call TRBJ1-4; D is possibly TRBD1 (6 bases). Germline V gene data show CDR1 as SGHAT and CDR2 as FQNNGV. This CDR3 has 13 residues. V lost 4 bases and J 11 bases, leaving 14 bases between the germline ends. The CDR3 coding sequence is TGTGCCAGCAGCTCAGGGACACCGAGTAAACTGTTTTTT. Protein sequence: CASSSGTPSKLFF.

This CDR3 is CASRPRGIDTGELFF. CDR3 coding DNA: TGTGCCAGCAGACCAAGGGGGATCGACACCGGGGAGCTGTTTTTT. The gene calls are TRBV2 and TRBJ2-2; a weak D match, TRBD1 (6 bases). Germline CDR1 is SNHLY and CDR2 is FYNNEI. V was shortened by 6 bases and J by 3 bases, with 14 bases between the two germline ends. The CDR3 runs 15 residues.

This clone appeared a single time. The CDR3 sequence: CASSYGRGRSNEKLFF. Here the CDR3 DNA reads TGTGCCAGCAGTTACGGCAGGGGGCGGAGTAATGAAAAACTGTTTTTT. V and J are TRBV6-5 and TRBJ1-4, with 8 bases fitting TRBD1. CDR1 is MNHEY, CDR2 SVGAGI, per germline. The V segment lost 2 bases and the J segment 4 bases; nucleotides outside the gene matches: 6. This CDR3 has 16 residues.